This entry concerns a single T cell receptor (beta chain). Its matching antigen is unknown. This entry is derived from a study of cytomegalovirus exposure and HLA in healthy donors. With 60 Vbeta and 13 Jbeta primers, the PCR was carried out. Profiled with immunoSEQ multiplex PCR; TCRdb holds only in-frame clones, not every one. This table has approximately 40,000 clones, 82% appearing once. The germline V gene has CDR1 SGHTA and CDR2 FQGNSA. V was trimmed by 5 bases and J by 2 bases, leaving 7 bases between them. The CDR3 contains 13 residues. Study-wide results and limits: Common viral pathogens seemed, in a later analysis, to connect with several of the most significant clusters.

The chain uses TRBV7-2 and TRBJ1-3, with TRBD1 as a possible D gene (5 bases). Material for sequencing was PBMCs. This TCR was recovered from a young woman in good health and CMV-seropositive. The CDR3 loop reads CASSPGPGNTIYF. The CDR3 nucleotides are TGTGCCAGCAGCCCAGGGCCTGGAAACACCATATATTTT.